Given below is one TCR beta chain in context. TCRdb's copy holds only in-frame clones and misses some; the assay was immunoSEQ multiplex PCR. The top ten clones hold roughly 17% of a sample with about 140,000 clones, 60% to 85% of them seen once. Per the germline V gene, CDR1 is MNHEY and CDR2 is SVGAGI. This CDR3 region has 14 residues. The trim removed 4 bases at V and 7 bases at J, leaving 6 bases unmatched. The source of the sample is a study of blood T cell repertoires in COVID-19. Study-wide context: The United States, Italy and Spain were the sources of the acute and convalescent COVID-19 samples. T cells, B-cell-depleted T cells, or PBMCs provided the cDNA or gDNA that served as material.

The chain uses TRBV6-5 and TRBJ2-4, with TRBD2 matching over 8 bases. Source material: peripheral blood. The TCR was taken from a man aged 50 to 59 with acute or convalescent COVID-19. The CDR3 bases are TGTGCCAGCAGTTCCGCGGGGGGCCAGAACATTCAGTACTTC. Amino acid sequence: CASSSAGGQNIQYF.